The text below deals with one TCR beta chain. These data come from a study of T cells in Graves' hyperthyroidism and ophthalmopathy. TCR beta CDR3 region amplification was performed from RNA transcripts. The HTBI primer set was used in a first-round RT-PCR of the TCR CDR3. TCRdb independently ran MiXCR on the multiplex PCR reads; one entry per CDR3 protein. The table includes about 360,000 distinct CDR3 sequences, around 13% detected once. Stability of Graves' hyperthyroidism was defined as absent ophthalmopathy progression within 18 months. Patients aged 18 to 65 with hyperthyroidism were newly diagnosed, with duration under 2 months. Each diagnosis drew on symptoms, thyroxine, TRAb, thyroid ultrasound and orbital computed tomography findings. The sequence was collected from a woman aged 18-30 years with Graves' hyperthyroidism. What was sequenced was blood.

The CDR3 DNA is TGTGCCAGCAGCGTAGATATGTCAGGGGGCCACAAGCAGTACTTC. It specifies CASSVDMSGGHKQYF. The chain has TRBV9 and TRBJ2-7; TRBD1 matches at 8 bases. Per the germline V gene, CDR1 is SGDLS and CDR2 is YYNGEE. V gave up 0 bases and J gave up 8 bases; unmatched junction bases: 10. CDR3 length equals 15 residues. The entire variable domain, with the rest obtained from reference TRBV9 and TRBJ2-7, is as follows: DSGVTQTPKHLITATGQRVTLRCSPRSGDLSVYWYQQSLDQGLQFLIQYYNGEERAKGNILERFSAQQFPDLHSELNLSSLELGDSALYFCASSVDMSGGHKQYFGPGTRLTVT.